The clone carrying this T cell receptor beta chain occurred once. Antigen: not known. An end of the junction does not agree with germline; a read error may underlie this. This entry comes from a study of blood T cells in healthy people across ages. Notes on the study in general: Older age coincided with a roughly linear decline in TCR beta diversity per million T cells. With unsorted PBMCs, a conclusive comparison of naive versus antigen-experienced cells was not possible.

The CDR3 sequence is 14 residues long. Primed by a sample-barcoded 5' primer and a J-beta primer mix, a second PCR proceeded for roughly 7 to 12 cycles. The study obtained at least 3 million CDR3-containing paired-end reads from every sample. TCRdb analysed the 5' RACE reads with MiXCR anew, one entry per CDR3 protein. In the table there are approximately 820,000 distinct CDR3 sequences, 40% to 50% of which are singletons. This TCR came from a man aged 55 to 70 in good health. The rearrangement links TRBV12-3 or TRBV12-4 to TRBJ1-5; 7 positions agree with TRBD1. Material for sequencing was blood. This chain's CDR3 is CASSRTGRNPPQHF. The CDR3 bases are TGTGCCAGCAGTCGGACAGGCCGTAATCCGCCCCAGCATTTT.